The next 3 T cell receptor beta chains were all read from a single sample in a study of CD8 T cells in Susac syndrome. Random hexamers primed reverse transcription of about 0.45 to 1 ug RNA. TCRdb redid the calling of the immunoSEQ multiplex PCR reads with MiXCR, one entry per CDR3 protein. Of around 270,000 distinct CDR3 sequences listed, about 82% are singletons. Sequenced material: CD8+ T cells from PBMCs. Receptor source: a human donor with multiple sclerosis.

This chain links TRBV28 with TRBJ1-1; weak D call: TRBD1 (6 bases). This CDR3 region has 14 residues. The V gene's germline CDR1 is MDHEN and CDR2 SYDVKM. V lost 0 bases to trimming and J lost 4 bases, with 9 bases between them. The CDR3 here is CASSLWEGGTEAFF. The CDR3 DNA sequence: TGTGCCAGCAGTTTATGGGAAGGGGGCACTGAAGCTTTCTTT.

The chain links TRBV24-1 to TRBJ1-1; no reliable D call. V was pared by 7 bases and J by 1 base, with 3 bases between. Germline CDR1 KGHDR, CDR2 SFDVKD. This CDR3 contains 11 residues. The CDR3 loop reads CATRQNTEAFF. In DNA, the CDR3 is TGTGCCACCAGGCAGAACACTGAAGCTTTCTTT.

The V gene is TRBV15, the J gene TRBJ1-5; D might be TRBD1 (6 bases). Trimming removed 0 bases at V and 11 bases at J, with 11 bases between. The germline CDR1 and CDR2 sequences are LNHNV and YYDKDF (reference sequence). The CDR3 extends over 13 amino acids. The CDR3 DNA reads TGTGCCACCAGCAGAGAATCAGAGGGGGCCCAGCATTTT. Translated: CATSRESEGAQHF.